This T cell receptor beta chain came from a study of cytomegalovirus exposure and HLA in healthy donors. As for the study in general: There were 350 to 450 genotyped donors. Of these, 75% to 90% fell in the genetic ancestry cluster associated with self-reported Caucasian donors. Regarding the study as a whole: Later examination showed HLA-associated TCR beta chains had greater clonal expansion than equally common others. One variant, a missense change in DCLRE1C, was linked in a later analysis to TCR beta V- and J-gene trimming. Most sequenced TCRs were rare (though some public TCRs occurred in many donors).

The CDR3 covers 15 residues. CDR1 and CDR2 from the germline V gene are MNHNS and SASEGT. V shed 6 bases and J shed 4 bases, with 19 bases lying between them. In the case of this clone: The antigen remains undetermined.

With 60 Vbeta and 13 Jbeta primers, the PCR was carried out. Only in-frame clones appear in the TCRdb table, and some are missing; sequencing was by immunoSEQ multiplex PCR. The top ten hold about 3.8% of the sample, which has fewer than 150,000 clones, about 78% seen once. The V and J genes are TRBV6-1 and TRBJ2-7; TRBD1 is a possible D gene (5 bases). The sample taken for sequencing was PBMCs. The receptor was derived from a man younger than 30 in good health and CMV-seronegative. The CDR3 region has the DNA TGTGCCAGCAGGGTGGTGGGGCGCGAGTCGTACGAGCAGTACTTC. It specifies CASRVVGRESYEQYF.